What follows are 17 T cell receptor beta chains derived from one specimen sequenced in a study of blood T cell repertoires in COVID-19. Sequenced by immunoSEQ multiplex PCR; TCRdb stores in-frame clones only, minus some. This table holds a few hundred thousand clones, 90% to 95% found once. The specimen sequenced was PBMCs or T cells enriched from blood (not recorded which). Receptors originate from a human donor in a cohort exposed to, infected with or recovered from COVID-19 (not recorded which). The donor label of this sample is uncertain.

The J gene is TRBJ2-7, the V gene TRBV12-3 or TRBV12-4, with 7 bases lining up with TRBD2. After removal of 5 bases from V and 4 bases from J, the junction contained 2 bases not matched to a gene. CDR3 length: 12 residues. The CDR3 spells CASSSGIYEQYF. As DNA, the CDR3 is TGTGCCAGCAGTAGCGGGATATACGAGCAGTACTTC.

The CDR3 region is CASSSGQGATGELFF. The CDR3, as DNA: TGTGCCAGCAGCTCGGGACAGGGGGCAACCGGGGAGCTGTTTTTT. V and J are TRBV7-6 and TRBJ2-2; 12 nucleotides match TRBD1. J lost 5 bases, V lost 4 bases, and 2 bases had no gene match. The CDR3 is 15 amino acids. CDR1 and CDR2 from the germline V gene are SGHVS and FNYEAQ. The full variable domain, completed using reference TRBV7-6 and TRBJ2-2, is GAGVSQSPRYKVTKRGQDVALRCDPISGHVSLYWYRQALGQGPEFLTYFNYEAQQDKSGLPNDRFSAERPEGSISTLTIQRTEQRDSAMYRCASSSGQGATGELFFGEGSRLTVL.

The V and J genes are TRBV11-2 and TRBJ1-1; maybe TRBD1 (6 bases). Germline V gene lookup returns CDR1 SGHAT and CDR2 FQNNGV. The CDR3 covers 15 residues. V was shortened by 1 base and J by 5 bases, with 14 bases between the two germline ends. CDR3 in DNA: TGTGCCAGCAGCTTAGCCTTCGACAGGAGGACTGAAGCTTTCTTT. This encodes CASSLAFDRRTEAFF.

The V and J genes are TRBV19 and TRBJ2-7, with TRBD1 identical over 9 bases. Germline lookup yields CDR1 LNHDA and CDR2 SQIVND (reference sequence). The CDR3 contains 15 residues. V shed 5 bases and J 2 bases; nucleotides not matched to a gene: 7. The CDR3 DNA is TGTGCCAGTAGTCGTTCGTGGACAGGGGCCTACGAGCAGTACTTC. This sequence encodes CASSRSWTGAYEQYF.

The chain recombines TRBV7-6 with TRBJ2-1, with 7 nucleotides matching TRBD2. The V and J ends lost 6 bases and 0 bases, in that order; junction bases with no gene match: 11. Germline V lookup: CDR1 SGHVS, CDR2 FNYEAQ. CDR3 length: 17 residues. The CDR3 loop is CASSSIMGRVSYNEQFF. In DNA form, the CDR3 reads TGTGCCAGCAGTTCCATTATGGGGAGGGTCTCCTACAATGAGCAGTTCTTC.

The rearrangement links TRBV6-2 or TRBV6-3 to TRBJ2-3; TRBD1 matches at 9 bases. The J segment lost 2 bases and the V segment lost 2 bases, leaving 17 bases of the junction unmatched. CDR1 and CDR2 from the germline V gene are MNHEY and SVGEGT. CDR3 length: 20 residues. The CDR3 sequence is CASSYAGQGGSRESTDTQYF. CDR3 DNA sequence: TGTGCCAGCAGTTACGCGGGACAGGGAGGTTCACGCGAGTCCACAGATACGCAGTATTTT.

The gene calls are TRBV5-1 and TRBJ1-1; D unresolved. CDR1 SGHRS and CDR2 YFSETQ come from the germline V gene. V gave up 6 bases and J gave up 0 bases, with 12 bases separating them. CDR3 size: 14 residues. The CDR3 bases are TGCGCCAGCACCCGGACCGGGGTGAACACTGAAGCTTTCTTT. It yields the protein CASTRTGVNTEAFF.

The V and J genes are TRBV7-6 and TRBJ2-6; maybe TRBD2 (7 bases). This CDR3 has 18 amino acids. From germline, CDR1 is SGHVS and CDR2 FNYEAQ. Trimming shortened V by 2 bases and J by 4 bases, and 18 bases separated the two germline ends. The CDR3 loop is CASSLPSTGGEGANVLTF. CDR3 coding DNA: TGTGCCAGCAGCTTACCGAGCACGGGGGGCGAGGGGGCCAACGTCCTGACTTTC.

The chain employs TRBV27 and TRBJ1-2; maybe TRBD1 (6 bases). V lost 5 bases, J lost 0 bases, and 22 bases lay in between. The V gene's germline CDR1 is MNHEY and CDR2 SMNVEV (reference sequence). This CDR3 is 18 amino acids long. The CDR3 bases are TGTGCCAGCAGTATGATTCGGCTCCGGGACAATACTAACTATGGCTACACCTTC. The encoded protein is CASSMIRLRDNTNYGYTF.

A note on this clone: Other DNA sequences in this specimen translate into the identical CDR3. The rearrangement joins TRBV7-2 to TRBJ2-1; D is uncertain. Germline V gene lookup returns CDR1 SGHTA and CDR2 FQGNSA. This CDR3 region has 12 residues. The V end was cut by 5 bases, the J end by 6 bases, with 8 bases between. CDR3 residues: CASSVRGNEQFF. Written as DNA, the CDR3 is TGTGCCAGCAGCGTCAGAGGCAATGAGCAGTTCTTC.

The rearrangement links TRBV14 to TRBJ2-1, with no clear D. V was cut by 4 bases and J by 3 bases, with 13 bases left in between. This CDR3 is 15 amino acids long. Germline-derived CDR1 and CDR2 are SGHDN and FVKESK. This CDR3 is CASSRTSSLYNEQFF. CDR3 nucleotide sequence: TGTGCCAGCAGCCGAACATCGTCGCTCTACAATGAGCAGTTCTTC. Full variable domain (missing parts from reference TRBV14 and TRBJ2-1): EAGVTQFPSHSVIEKGQTVTLRCDPISGHDNLYWYRRVMGKEIKFLLHFVKESKQDESGMPNNRFLAERTGGTYSTLKVQPAELEDSGVYFCASSRTSSLYNEQFFGPGTRLTVL.

The chain is built from TRBV7-9 and TRBJ2-2; D call uncertain. V lost 8 bases and J 6 bases, leaving 22 bases between the germline ends. Germline CDR1 and CDR2: SEHNR and FQNEAQ (reference sequence). This CDR3 is 16 amino acids long. The CDR3 sequence is CASPKIPCEVAGELFF. CDR3 DNA sequence: TGTGCCAGCCCCAAAATACCATGCGAGGTTGCCGGGGAGCTGTTTTTT. The full variable domain, completed using reference TRBV7-9 and TRBJ2-2, is DTGVSQNPRHKITKRGQNVTFRCDPISEHNRLYWYRQTLGQGPEFLTYFQNEAQLEKSRLLSDRFSAERPKGSFSTLEIQRTEQGDSAMYLCASPKIPCEVAGELFFGEGSRLTVL.

The gene calls are TRBV10-3 and TRBJ2-3; TRBD2 matches 12 bases. This CDR3 has 16 amino acids. J was trimmed by 2 bases and V by 4 bases; bases with no gene match: 4. CDR1 and CDR2 from the germline V gene are ENHRY and SYGVKD. CDR3 bases: TGTGCCATCAGTGTAACTAGCGGGGGGCCCACAGATACGCAGTATTTT. Its translation: CAISVTSGGPTDTQYF.

The rearrangement joins TRBV30 to TRBJ1-4; unclear D gene. Germline CDR1 is GTSNPN and CDR2 is SVGIG (reference sequence). This CDR3 spans 14 amino acids. V was clipped by 8 bases and J by 10 bases, with 23 bases between them. The CDR3 nucleotides are TGTGCCGGAGACCCCGGGAAAGGGTCCCCAAAACTGTTTTTT. Translation: CAGDPGKGSPKLFF.

Concerning this clone itself: The sample has other DNA sequences that encode this CDR3 too. This sequence joins TRBV12-5 and TRBJ2-3; no definite D call. With 0 bases removed from V and 5 bases from J, the gap between germline ends came to 9 bases. CDR1 and CDR2 (germline): LGHNT, FRNRAP. The CDR3 contains 14 residues. The CDR3 DNA reads as TGTGCTAGTGGTTTGGTGGGTGGAGTAGATACGCAGTATTTT. This sequence encodes CASGLVGGVDTQYF.

The rearrangement links TRBV7-2 to TRBJ2-3, with TRBD2 identical over 9 bases. Unmatched junction bases numbered 8, after V lost 4 bases and J lost 6 bases. The CDR3 length is 15 residues. Germline assignment: CDR1 SGHTA and CDR2 FQGNSA. The CDR3 DNA is TGTGCCAGCAGCTCGCGGGGGGGCACTCGGGATACGCAGTATTTT. Encoded protein: CASSSRGGTRDTQYF.

V is TRBV7-9 and J is TRBJ1-1, with 8 bases aligning to TRBD1. V was pared by 4 bases and J by 1 base, with 11 bases of the junction left unmatched. The CDR3 has 17 residues. Germline CDR1 is SEHNR and CDR2 is FQNEAQ (reference sequence). DNA for the CDR3: TGTGCCAGCAGCTCGAACCCCAGGGGGCTTTCGAACACTGAAGCTTTCTTT. Translation gives CASSSNPRGLSNTEAFF.